One sample yielded the 27 T cell receptor beta chains listed below, sequenced in a study of a mutant IDH1 vaccine in newly diagnosed glioma. No antigen has been assigned to these receptors. Time point in this sample: week 47, end of study. Alongside topical imiquimod, each dose of vaccine comprised 300 ug of mutant IDH1 20-mer peptide. The protocol was immunoSEQ multiplex PCR, while the TCRdb copy is restricted to in-frame clones and leaves out a portion. The table lists roughly 34,000 clones, 80% to 85% of them singletons. Sequences were derived from PBMCs, sampled from a glioma patient whose treatment included an IDH1 peptide vaccine. These receptors were taken from a man between 25 and 39 years old with glioma.

The chain recombines TRBV29-1 with TRBJ2-7, with D unresolved. CDR1 is SQVTM, CDR2 ANQGSEA, per germline. The V end was cut by 1 base, the J end by 0 bases, with 16 bases between. The CDR3 loop spans 16 amino acids. CDR3 protein: CSVEGRTDRSSYEQYF. For the CDR3, the DNA is TGCAGCGTTGAAGGTAGGACGGATAGAAGCTCCTACGAGCAGTACTTC.

V gene TRBV5-1 combines with J gene TRBJ2-1; the D gene is possibly TRBD2 (7 bases). The germline V and J ends were trimmed by 10 bases and 8 bases, with 22 bases remaining between them. The length of the CDR3 is 14 residues. The germline gives CDR1 SGHRS, CDR2 YFSETQ. CDR3 DNA sequence: TGCGCCTCGTCAATAGGGGGGGCGGAGGATGAGCAGTTCTTC. Its protein is CASSIGGAEDEQFF.

This clone was detected once. This rearrangement joins TRBV7-6 to TRBJ2-5; the D gene is possibly TRBD1 (6 bases). V shed 3 bases and J shed 5 bases, with 10 bases lying between them. The CDR3 is 13 residues long. Germline V gene sequence: CDR1 SGHVS, CDR2 FNYEAQ. CDR3 loop: CASSFIRGETQYF. The DNA for the CDR3 is TGTGCCAGCAGCTTCATTAGGGGGGAGACCCAGTACTTC.

V and J are TRBV28 and TRBJ1-2, with TRBD1 matching 9 bases. Per the germline V gene, CDR1 is MDHEN and CDR2 is SYDVKM. V shed 8 bases and J 3 bases; nucleotides not matched to a gene: 7. CDR3 length: 14 residues. The CDR3 DNA reads as TGTGCCAGCCTGGGACAGGGAAGGGACTATGGCTACACCTTC. This gives the protein CASLGQGRDYGYTF.

The rearrangement joins TRBV6-5 to TRBJ2-3; possibly TRBD2 for D (6 bases). The CDR3 runs 13 residues. V lost 5 bases and J lost 5, with 11 bases in between. Germline V lookup: CDR1 MNHEY, CDR2 SVGAGI. In DNA form, the CDR3 reads TGTGCCAGCAGTGGGACCGGGGGAGATACGCAGTATTTT. It is translated as CASSGTGGDTQYF.

The chain couples TRBV29-1 to TRBJ2-7, with unresolved D. The CDR3 totals 11 residues. The V gene's germline CDR1 is SQVTM and CDR2 ANQGSEA. V shed 6 bases and J shed 3 bases, with 9 bases lying between them. CDR3 DNA sequence: TGCAGCGTGGGCGATGGCTACGAGCAGTACTTC. This codes for CSVGDGYEQYF.

The chain recombines TRBV29-1 with TRBJ1-4; a possible D gene is TRBD1 (5 bases). CDR3 size: 15 residues. Germline-derived CDR1 and CDR2 are SQVTM and ANQGSEA. V lost 4 bases, J lost 6 bases, and 18 bases lay in between. The CDR3 here is CSVGDPDTGDEKLFF. The CDR3 coding sequence is TGCAGCGTTGGGGACCCTGATACGGGTGATGAAAAACTGTTTTTT. Combining the CDR3 with reference TRBV29-1 and TRBJ1-4 gives the whole variable domain SAVISQKPSRDICQRGTSLTIQCQVDSQVTMMFWYRQQPGQSLTLIATANQGSEATYESGFVIDKFPISRPNLTFSTLTVSNMSPEDSSIYLCSVGDPDTGDEKLFFGSGTQLSVL.

This clone was counted once. V and J are TRBV4-1 and TRBJ1-4; perhaps TRBD1 as D (5 bases). Germline values: CDR1 MGHRA, CDR2 YSYEKL. The V end was cut by 4 bases, the J end by 0 bases, with 15 bases between. The CDR3 totals 17 residues. The CDR3 DNA reads as TGCGCCAGCAGCCCTACAAGGGACGATGCAACTAATGAAAAACTGTTTTTT. It is translated as CASSPTRDDATNEKLFF.

V usage is TRBV9 and J usage is TRBJ2-3, with 10 bases matching TRBD2. Trimming removed 0 bases from V and 1 base from J; junction bases left unmatched: 5. CDR1 SGDLS and CDR2 YYNGEE come from the germline V gene. The CDR3 length is 17 residues. The CDR3 region has the DNA TGTGCCAGCAGCGTAGATCTAGCGGGGGCGGGCACAGATACGCAGTATTTT. Its protein is CASSVDLAGAGTDTQYF.

This sequence joins TRBV2 and TRBJ2-1, with D perhaps matching TRBD2 (6 bases). Trimming left V 4 bases short and J 0 bases short, with 10 bases between. Germline CDR1 reads SNHLY; CDR2 reads FYNNEI. The CDR3 has 15 residues. The CDR3: CASSVAESSYNEQFF. In nucleotides, the CDR3 is TGTGCCAGCAGTGTAGCGGAGAGCTCCTACAATGAGCAGTTCTTC.

This chain uses TRBV28 with TRBJ1-3; the D is unclear. This CDR3 region has 13 residues. Trimming left V 6 bases short and J 1 base short, with 7 bases between. CDR1 MDHEN and CDR2 SYDVKM come from the germline V gene. The DNA of the CDR3 is TGTGCCAGCAGCGTTGGATCTGGAAACACCATATATTTT. It yields the protein CASSVGSGNTIYF. Variable domain in full (rest from reference TRBV28 and TRBJ1-3): DVKVTQSSRYLVKRTGEKVFLECVQDMDHENMFWYRQDPGLGLRLIYFSYDVKMKEKGDIPEGYSVSREKKERFSLILESASTNQTSMYLCASSVGSGNTIYFGEGSWLTVV.

The chain carries TRBV9 and TRBJ2-7, with D perhaps matching TRBD1 (6 bases). The germline CDR1 and CDR2 sequences are SGDLS and YYNGEE. The CDR3 is made up of 13 amino acids. V lost 0 bases and J lost 6, with 10 bases in between. The CDR3 region is CASSVEGVSEQYF. CDR3 bases: TGTGCCAGCAGCGTAGAGGGGGTATCCGAGCAGTACTTC.

The genes are TRBV2 and TRBJ1-4, with 7 bases matching TRBD1. Germline V gene sequence: CDR1 SNHLY, CDR2 FYNNEI. The CDR3 covers 15 residues. The V and J ends lost 6 bases and 7 bases, in that order; junction bases with no gene match: 11. CDR3: CASSVDREFPEKLFF. In DNA, the CDR3 is TGTGCCAGCAGCGTCGACAGGGAGTTTCCTGAAAAACTGTTTTTT.

The genes are TRBV12-5 and TRBJ1-1; the D is unclear. The CDR3 has 12 residues. Per the germline V gene, CDR1 is LGHNT and CDR2 is FRNRAP. V dropped 1 base and J dropped 10 bases, with 10 bases sitting between them. The CDR3 DNA is TGTGCTAGTGGTTTGGATTCTGCTCGAGCTTTCTTT. Translating it yields CASGLDSARAFF.

V gene TRBV30 combines with J gene TRBJ2-1, with 8 bases aligning to TRBD2. The CDR3 has 15 amino acids. The germline gives CDR1 GTSNPN, CDR2 SVGIG (reference sequence). The V segment lost 2 bases and the J segment 10 bases; nucleotides outside the gene matches: 13. CDR3 region: CAWSPPQREQGEQFF. The CDR3 nucleotides are TGTGCCTGGAGTCCTCCCCAGCGGGAGCAAGGCGAGCAGTTCTTC.

V and J are TRBV4-3 and TRBJ1-4; 7 bases are shared with TRBD1. V lost 5 bases and J lost 5; bases outside the gene matches: 8. This CDR3 has 15 residues. The germline V gene encodes CDR1 LGHNA and CDR2 YSLEER. The CDR3 here is CASSEGGGVNEKLFF. DNA of the CDR3: TGCGCCAGCAGCGAAGGAGGGGGCGTCAATGAAAAACTGTTTTTT.

The gene calls are TRBV9 and TRBJ1-6, with TRBD1 as a possible D gene (6 bases). Germline V lookup: CDR1 SGDLS, CDR2 YYNGEE. This CDR3 comprises 14 residues. V was trimmed by 3 bases and J by 9 bases, leaving 13 bases between them. CDR3 region: CASSAHREGSPLHF. In DNA form, the CDR3 reads TGTGCCAGCAGCGCACACAGGGAGGGTTCACCCCTCCACTTT.

The chain recombines TRBV15 with TRBJ2-1; unclear D gene. V lost 2 bases to trimming and J lost 8 bases, with 16 bases between them. CDR3 length equals 15 residues. CDR1 is LNHNV, CDR2 YYDKDF, per germline (reference sequence). CDR3 amino acids: CATSRPVWGGDEQFF. The CDR3 nucleotides read TGTGCCACCAGCAGACCTGTGTGGGGTGGCGATGAGCAGTTCTTC.

The chain recombines TRBV4-3 with TRBJ1-2; possibly TRBD1 for D (6 bases). Trimming left V 0 bases short and J 8 bases short, with 16 bases between. CDR3 size: 15 residues. Germline assignment: CDR1 LGHNA and CDR2 YSLEER. The CDR3, as DNA: TGCGCCAGCAGCCAAGATGTGTCCAGGGGTCGGGGCTACACCTTC. Translation gives CASSQDVSRGRGYTF.

The V call is TRBV5-1, the J call TRBJ2-3; D uncertain. V was trimmed by 1 base and J by 6 bases, leaving 6 bases between them. In germline, CDR1 is SGHRS, CDR2 YFSETQ. CDR3 length: 12 amino acids. CDR3 sequence (DNA): TGCGCCAGCAGCTTGAACTCCGATACGCAGTATTTT. This gives the protein CASSLNSDTQYF.

The chain employs TRBV10-3 and TRBJ2-2, with TRBD2 matching over 11 bases. The trim removed 6 bases at V and 2 bases at J, leaving 2 bases unmatched. This CDR3 spans 15 amino acids. Germline V gene sequence: CDR1 ENHRY, CDR2 SYGVKD. CDR3 protein: CAISTSGRNTGELFF. CDR3 coding DNA: TGTGCCATCAGCACTAGCGGGAGAAACACCGGGGAGCTGTTTTTT.

In its sample, this clone was seen once. The chain joins TRBV7-8 to TRBJ2-2; TRBD2 matches 9 bases. CDR3 length: 16 amino acids. The V segment lost 0 bases and the J segment 5 bases; nucleotides outside the gene matches: 4. The germline CDR1 and CDR2 sequences are SGHVS and FQNEAQ. CDR3 sequence: CASSLAARGGTGELFF. Written as DNA, the CDR3 is TGTGCCAGCAGCTTAGCGGCGCGGGGGGGGACCGGGGAGCTGTTTTTT.

This sequence joins TRBV6-6 and TRBJ2-7; D ambiguous. The germline V gene has CDR1 MNHNY and CDR2 SVGAGI (reference sequence). Trimming removed 6 bases at V and 5 bases at J, with 20 bases between. The CDR3 loop spans 15 amino acids. The CDR3 DNA sequence: TGTGCCAGCAGCCCTCCCTCCCTTGACGGTGACGAGCAGTACTTC. Translated: CASSPPSLDGDEQYF.

The V gene is TRBV11-2, the J gene TRBJ1-2; 8 nucleotides line up with TRBD1. J lost 6 bases, V lost 2 bases, and 11 bases had no gene match. CDR1 is SGHAT and CDR2 is FQNNGV in the germline V gene. The CDR3 extends over 16 amino acids. This CDR3 reads CASSLSGQGWEDGYTF. CDR3 coding DNA: TGTGCCAGCAGCTTAAGTGGACAGGGATGGGAAGATGGCTACACCTTC.

The rearrangement joins TRBV9 to TRBJ2-1; 10 bases are shared with TRBD2. Per the germline V gene, CDR1 is SGDLS and CDR2 is YYNGEE. The CDR3 covers 15 residues. The V and J ends lost 6 bases and 8 bases, in that order; junction bases with no gene match: 11. This CDR3 is CASTIAGTSVDEQFF. As DNA, the CDR3 is TGTGCCAGCACCATTGCCGGGACTAGCGTTGATGAGCAGTTCTTC.

The rearrangement links TRBV5-6 to TRBJ1-5; tentatively, D is TRBD1 (6 bases). The CDR3 loop spans 14 amino acids. Germline lookup yields CDR1 SGHDT and CDR2 YYEEEE. V was clipped by 5 bases and J by 6 bases, with 15 bases between them. The CDR3 loop reads CASSAGARRQPQHF. The DNA of the CDR3 is TGTGCCAGCAGTGCAGGGGCTAGACGTCAGCCCCAGCATTTT.

V gene TRBV30 combines with J gene TRBJ1-1; D might be TRBD1 (5 bases). Trimming took off 0 bases at V and 0 bases at J, with 8 bases between the two ends. Germline CDR1 and CDR2: GTSNPN and SVGIG (reference sequence). The CDR3 consists of 14 residues. Here the CDR3 reads CAWSVGTMNTEAFF. CDR3 coding DNA: TGTGCCTGGAGTGTCGGGACCATGAACACTGAAGCTTTCTTT.